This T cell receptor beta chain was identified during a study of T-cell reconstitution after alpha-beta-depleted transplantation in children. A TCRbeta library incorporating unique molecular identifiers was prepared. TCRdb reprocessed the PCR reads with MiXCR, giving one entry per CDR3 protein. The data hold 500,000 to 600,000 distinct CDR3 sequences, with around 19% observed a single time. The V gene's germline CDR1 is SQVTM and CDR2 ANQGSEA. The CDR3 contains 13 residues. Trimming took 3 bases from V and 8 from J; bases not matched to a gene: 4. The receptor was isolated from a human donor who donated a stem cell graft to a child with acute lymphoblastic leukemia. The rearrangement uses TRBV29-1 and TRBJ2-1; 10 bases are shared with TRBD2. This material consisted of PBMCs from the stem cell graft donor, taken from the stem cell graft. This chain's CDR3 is CSVDSGRFYEQFF. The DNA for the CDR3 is TGCAGCGTTGATAGCGGGAGGTTCTATGAGCAGTTCTTC.